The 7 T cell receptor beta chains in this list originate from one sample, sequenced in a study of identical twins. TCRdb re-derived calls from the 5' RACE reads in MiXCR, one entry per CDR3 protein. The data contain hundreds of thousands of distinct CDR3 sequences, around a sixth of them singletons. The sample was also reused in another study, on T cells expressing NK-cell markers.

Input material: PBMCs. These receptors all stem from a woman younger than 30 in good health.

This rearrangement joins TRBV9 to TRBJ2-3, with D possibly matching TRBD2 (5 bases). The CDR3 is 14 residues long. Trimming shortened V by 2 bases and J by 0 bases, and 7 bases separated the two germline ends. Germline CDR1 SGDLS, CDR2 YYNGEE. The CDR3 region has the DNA TGTGCCAGCAGCGTCCTAGCTAGCACAGATACGCAGTATTTT. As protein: CASSVLASTDTQYF.

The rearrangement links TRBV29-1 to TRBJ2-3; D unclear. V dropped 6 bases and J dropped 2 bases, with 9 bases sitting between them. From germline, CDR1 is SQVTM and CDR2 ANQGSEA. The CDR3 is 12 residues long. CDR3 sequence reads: CSVDPNTDTQYF. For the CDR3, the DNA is TGCAGCGTCGACCCGAACACAGATACGCAGTATTTT.

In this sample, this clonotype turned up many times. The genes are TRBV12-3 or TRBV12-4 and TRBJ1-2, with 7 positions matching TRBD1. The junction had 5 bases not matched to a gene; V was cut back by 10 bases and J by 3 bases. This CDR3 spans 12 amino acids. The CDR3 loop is CATWDSYYGYTF. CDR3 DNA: TGTGCCACCTGGGACAGCTACTATGGCTACACCTTC.

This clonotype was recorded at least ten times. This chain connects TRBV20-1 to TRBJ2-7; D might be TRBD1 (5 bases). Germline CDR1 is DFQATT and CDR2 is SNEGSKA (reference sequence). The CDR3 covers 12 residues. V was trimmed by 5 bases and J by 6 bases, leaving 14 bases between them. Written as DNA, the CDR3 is TGCAGTGCTCGACAGCCCATGGGCGAGCAGTACTTC. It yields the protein CSARQPMGEQYF.

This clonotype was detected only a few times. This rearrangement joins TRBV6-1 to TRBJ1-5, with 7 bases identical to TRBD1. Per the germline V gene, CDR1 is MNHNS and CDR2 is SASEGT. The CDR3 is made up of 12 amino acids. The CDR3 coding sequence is TGTGCAGAAGGGACAGATAATCAGCCCCAGCATTTT. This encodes CAEGTDNQPQHF.

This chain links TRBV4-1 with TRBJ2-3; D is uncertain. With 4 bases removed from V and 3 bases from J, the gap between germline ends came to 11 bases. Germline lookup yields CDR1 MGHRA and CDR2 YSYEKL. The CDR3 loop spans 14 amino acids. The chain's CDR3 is CASSRPQVTDTQYF. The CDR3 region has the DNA TGCGCCAGCAGCCGGCCGCAGGTGACAGATACGCAGTATTTT.

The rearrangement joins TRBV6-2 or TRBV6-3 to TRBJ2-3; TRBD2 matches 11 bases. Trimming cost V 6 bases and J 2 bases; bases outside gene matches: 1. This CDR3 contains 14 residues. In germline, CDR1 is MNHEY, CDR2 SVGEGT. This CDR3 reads CASRTSGDTDTQYF. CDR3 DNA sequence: TGTGCCAGCAGGACTAGCGGGGACACAGATACGCAGTATTTT.